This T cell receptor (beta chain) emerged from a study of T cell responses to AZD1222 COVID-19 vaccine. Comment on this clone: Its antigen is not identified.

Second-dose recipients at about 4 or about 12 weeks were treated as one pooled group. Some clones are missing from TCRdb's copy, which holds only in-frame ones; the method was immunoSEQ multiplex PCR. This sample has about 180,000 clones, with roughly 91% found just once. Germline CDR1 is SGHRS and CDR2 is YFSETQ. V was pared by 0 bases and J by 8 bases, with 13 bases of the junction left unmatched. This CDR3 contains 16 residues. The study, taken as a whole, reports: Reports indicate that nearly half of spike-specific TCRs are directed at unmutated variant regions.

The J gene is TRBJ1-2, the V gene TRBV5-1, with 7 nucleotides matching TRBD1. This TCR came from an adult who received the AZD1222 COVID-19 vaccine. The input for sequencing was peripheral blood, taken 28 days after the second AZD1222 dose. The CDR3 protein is CASSLDPGTVQTGYTF. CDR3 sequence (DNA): TGCGCCAGCAGCTTGGATCCGGGGACAGTCCAAACCGGCTACACCTTC.